This entry lists 10 T cell receptor beta chains sequenced from one sample in a study of T-cell reconstitution after alpha-beta-depleted transplantation in children. This sample's TCRbeta library carried unique molecular identifier barcodes. MiXCR, applied by TCRdb to the PCR reads, yields one record per CDR3 protein. The table has some 110,000 distinct CDR3 sequences, around a tenth seen once; the top ten hold under 40%. This sample comprised PBMCs, obtained before TCRalphabeta/CD19-depleted stem cell transplant. These receptors all stem from a boy aged 2 to 10 with acute lymphoblastic leukemia, due to receive a stem cell transplant.

This clonotype came up a few times. V gene TRBV5-1 combines with J gene TRBJ2-1; the match to TRBD1 covers 8 bases. Looked up from germline, CDR1 is SGHRS and CDR2 is YFSETQ. V was pared by 1 base and J by 2 bases, with 5 bases of the junction left unmatched. This CDR3 is built from 16 residues. CDR3 region: CASSLPGTGAYNEQFF. In DNA form, the CDR3 reads TGCGCCAGCAGCTTGCCCGGGACAGGAGCCTACAATGAGCAGTTCTTC. Combining the CDR3 with reference TRBV5-1 and TRBJ2-1 gives the whole variable domain KAGVTQTPRYLIKTRGQQVTLSCSPISGHRSVSWYQQTPGQGLQFLFEYFSETQRNKGNFPGRFSGRQFSNSRSEMNVSTLELGDSALYLCASSLPGTGAYNEQFFGPGTRLTVL.

This chain links TRBV7-9 with TRBJ2-1, with 8 positions matching TRBD1. The length of the CDR3 is 15 residues. The ends lost 5 bases at V and 8 bases at J; junction bases unmatched: 11. CDR1 and CDR2 from the germline V gene are SEHNR and FQNEAQ (reference sequence). In DNA form, the CDR3 reads TGTGCCAGCAGCCTTGGGGACAGGTCTTTCCATGAGCAGTTCTTC. Its translation: CASSLGDRSFHEQFF.

This clonotype was counted only a few times. V gene TRBV12-3 or TRBV12-4 combines with J gene TRBJ2-3, with TRBD1 identical over 7 bases. CDR3 size: 16 residues. V shed 2 bases and J 1 base; nucleotides not matched to a gene: 6. CDR3 sequence: CASSLNRGVRTDTQYF. CDR3 nucleotides: TGTGCCAGCAGTTTAAACAGGGGAGTTCGCACAGATACGCAGTATTTT.

The chain uses TRBV25-1 and TRBJ2-5; 13 bases are shared with TRBD2. V lost 3 bases and J lost 3; bases outside the gene matches: 13. The CDR3 contains 19 residues. Germline V gene sequence: CDR1 MGHDK, CDR2 SYGVNS. CDR3 protein: CASSDTGTSGTLQKETQYF. CDR3 nucleotide sequence: TGTGCCAGCAGTGACACCGGGACTAGCGGGACCCTACAAAAAGAGACCCAGTACTTC.

The chain joins TRBV28 to TRBJ2-3; 10 bases map to TRBD1. Germline V gene data show CDR1 as MDHEN and CDR2 as SYDVKM. The J segment lost 4 bases and the V segment lost 5 bases, leaving 9 bases of the junction unmatched. CDR3 length equals 16 residues. This CDR3 is CASSPHPGQGADTQYF. CDR3 DNA: TGTGCCAGCAGTCCCCACCCAGGACAGGGGGCAGATACGCAGTATTTT.

V gene TRBV11-2 combines with J gene TRBJ2-1; no definite D call. The germline V gene has CDR1 SGHAT and CDR2 FQNNGV. Deletions cut 5 bases from V and 8 bases from J, with 13 bases between. The CDR3 length is 13 residues. CDR3 bases: TGTGCCAGCAGCCTTACTTGGGGTCATGAGCAGTTCTTC. Translated: CASSLTWGHEQFF.

The chain is built from TRBV29-1 and TRBJ1-2; the match to TRBD1 covers 11 bases. From germline, CDR1 is SQVTM and CDR2 ANQGSEA. The CDR3 is 14 amino acids. V lost 0 bases and J lost 8; bases outside the gene matches: 5. Here the CDR3 reads CSVEDRDRGEGYTF. The CDR3, as DNA: TGCAGCGTTGAAGATCGGGACAGGGGGGAAGGCTACACCTTC.

The genes are TRBV6-1 and TRBJ2-4, with TRBD2 identical over 14 bases. This CDR3 region has 13 residues. CDR1 is MNHNS, CDR2 SASEGT, per germline. The ends lost 5 bases at V and 15 bases at J; junction bases unmatched: 6. CDR3 amino acids: CASSTGLAGGLYF. CDR3 coding DNA: TGTGCCAGCAGTACCGGACTAGCGGGAGGCTTGTACTTC.

CDR3 coding DNA: TGTGCCAGCAGCCCCGGGGGGACCCCCGAGAGGGGCTACACCTTC. Protein: CASSPGGTPERGYTF. The chain carries TRBV25-1 and TRBJ1-2, with D perhaps matching TRBD1 (5 bases). The V end was cut by 6 bases, the J end by 8 bases, with 22 bases between. CDR3 size: 15 residues. The germline V gene encodes CDR1 MGHDK and CDR2 SYGVNS.

The chain is built from TRBV9 and TRBJ1-2; D is perhaps TRBD1 (6 bases). The ends were cut back, 0 bases at V and 4 bases at J, with 16 bases in the middle. Germline CDR1 SGDLS, CDR2 YYNGEE. This CDR3 spans 16 amino acids. CDR3 DNA: TGTGCCAGCAGCGTAGGGCCGGGGGCGCTGATCTATGGCTACACCTTC. It specifies CASSVGPGALIYGYTF.